These T cell receptor beta chains were read from a single sample in a study of T-cell reconstitution after alpha-beta-depleted transplantation in children. Each CDR3 protein is one row after TCRdb ran MiXCR on the PCR reads. The table lists 150,000 to 200,000 distinct CDR3 sequences, about 6.8% of them singletons. The sequencing here drew on PBMCs from the stem cell graft donor, taken from the stem cell graft. The receptor source for this set is a human donor who donated a stem cell graft to a child with Wiskott-Aldrich syndrome. Each CDR3 is given with its conserved first and last residue.

v_call: TRBV20-1; j_call: TRBJ1-1; cdr3_aa: CSAKVNTEAFF
v_call: TRBV10-3; j_call: TRBJ1-5; cdr3_aa: CAISESAFGQPQHF
v_call: TRBV29-1; j_call: TRBJ2-7; cdr3_aa: CSVQKGLHRYEQYF
v_call: TRBV12-3/TRBV12-4; j_call: TRBJ2-1; cdr3_aa: CASSLGQVSSYNEQFF
v_call: TRBV5-1; j_call: TRBJ1-1; cdr3_aa: CASRLQDNTEAFF
v_call: TRBV7-9; j_call: TRBJ1-1; cdr3_aa: CASSSDYDTEAFF
v_call: TRBV20-1; j_call: TRBJ2-1; cdr3_aa: CSATLSSGRWNEQFF
v_call: TRBV28; j_call: TRBJ2-1; cdr3_aa: CASSLWGTSSYNEQFF
v_call: TRBV20-1; j_call: TRBJ1-2; cdr3_aa: CSARAGNYGYTF
v_call: TRBV3-1; j_call: TRBJ1-5; cdr3_aa: CASSHMGGQPQHF
v_call: TRBV5-5; j_call: TRBJ2-5; cdr3_aa: CASSLGFGGQETQYF
v_call: TRBV20-1; j_call: TRBJ2-7; cdr3_aa: CSASTDRLEQYF
v_call: TRBV5-1; j_call: TRBJ1-1; cdr3_aa: CASRHDSNTEAFF
v_call: TRBV20-1; j_call: TRBJ2-7; cdr3_aa: CSATRDAAYEQYF
v_call: TRBV6-1; j_call: TRBJ2-3; cdr3_aa: CASTNGLAGGPRMYF
v_call: TRBV15; j_call: TRBJ1-3; cdr3_aa: CATSREVLARNTIYF
v_call: TRBV7-9; j_call: TRBJ2-1; cdr3_aa: CASSLNGYEQFF
v_call: TRBV12-3/TRBV12-4; j_call: TRBJ2-5; cdr3_aa: CASTILGQEETQYF
v_call: TRBV25-1; j_call: TRBJ1-3; cdr3_aa: CASSAQGAYTIYF
v_call: TRBV25-1; j_call: TRBJ2-3; cdr3_aa: CASSEMSGGTDTQYF
v_call: TRBV7-9; j_call: TRBJ2-6; cdr3_aa: CASRSNRGRPGANVLTF
v_call: TRBV30; j_call: TRBJ2-3; cdr3_aa: CAWSVQRVGTDTQYF
v_call: TRBV5-6; j_call: TRBJ2-1; cdr3_aa: CASSLGTGWNEQFF
v_call: TRBV18; j_call: TRBJ2-1; cdr3_aa: CASSPPGGLAGGEQFF
v_call: TRBV18; j_call: TRBJ2-6; cdr3_aa: CASSPIRPGQGPGANVLTF
v_call: TRBV7-2; j_call: TRBJ2-7; cdr3_aa: CASSSKVYEQYF
v_call: TRBV20-1; j_call: TRBJ2-2; cdr3_aa: CSARPPEGQGNTGELFF
v_call: TRBV12-3/TRBV12-4; j_call: TRBJ2-7; cdr3_aa: CASSFDLARNEQYF
v_call: TRBV5-1; j_call: TRBJ1-6; cdr3_aa: CASTPGGLANSPLHF
v_call: TRBV24-1; j_call: TRBJ1-2; cdr3_aa: CATSDPRTGDYGYTF
v_call: TRBV15; j_call: TRBJ2-5; cdr3_aa: CASKQGIQETQYF
v_call: TRBV24-1; j_call: TRBJ2-2; cdr3_aa: CATSDVDRVGTGELFF
v_call: TRBV6-1; j_call: TRBJ1-5; cdr3_aa: CASRTGQSNSQPQHF
v_call: TRBV5-1; j_call: TRBJ1-1; cdr3_aa: CASSLVRGGTEAFF
v_call: TRBV6-4; j_call: TRBJ2-3; cdr3_aa: CASSGGHGSTDTQYF
v_call: TRBV12-3/TRBV12-4; j_call: TRBJ2-3; cdr3_aa: CASSTSGGTDTQYF
v_call: TRBV20-1; j_call: TRBJ1-1; cdr3_aa: CSAINPWESEAFF
v_call: TRBV27; j_call: TRBJ1-2; cdr3_aa: CASSLQGARGYGYTF
v_call: TRBV3-1; j_call: TRBJ1-5; cdr3_aa: CASSRTGSTDQPQHF
v_call: TRBV5-1; j_call: TRBJ2-1; cdr3_aa: CASSLPTSGGLDKSSYNEQFF
v_call: TRBV27; j_call: TRBJ2-2; cdr3_aa: CASTPVRASGHTGELFF
v_call: TRBV18; j_call: TRBJ1-1; cdr3_aa: CASSPVVQGEAFF
v_call: TRBV20-1; j_call: TRBJ1-2; cdr3_aa: CSAEPLRGNGYTF
v_call: TRBV18; j_call: TRBJ2-5; cdr3_aa: CASSPGQGLQETQYF
v_call: TRBV5-1; j_call: TRBJ1-1; cdr3_aa: CASSLAGDTEAFF
v_call: TRBV10-1; j_call: TRBJ2-3; cdr3_aa: CASSETTTDTQYF
v_call: TRBV7-7; j_call: TRBJ2-1; cdr3_aa: CASSSGLAGINEQFF
v_call: TRBV5-1; j_call: TRBJ2-3; cdr3_aa: CASSLWDTTDTQYF
v_call: TRBV11-1; j_call: TRBJ2-5; cdr3_aa: CASSPGLAGATGQETQYF
v_call: TRBV5-1; j_call: TRBJ2-7; cdr3_aa: CASSATGTAYEQYF
v_call: TRBV2; j_call: TRBJ2-3; cdr3_aa: CASSELTATDTQYF